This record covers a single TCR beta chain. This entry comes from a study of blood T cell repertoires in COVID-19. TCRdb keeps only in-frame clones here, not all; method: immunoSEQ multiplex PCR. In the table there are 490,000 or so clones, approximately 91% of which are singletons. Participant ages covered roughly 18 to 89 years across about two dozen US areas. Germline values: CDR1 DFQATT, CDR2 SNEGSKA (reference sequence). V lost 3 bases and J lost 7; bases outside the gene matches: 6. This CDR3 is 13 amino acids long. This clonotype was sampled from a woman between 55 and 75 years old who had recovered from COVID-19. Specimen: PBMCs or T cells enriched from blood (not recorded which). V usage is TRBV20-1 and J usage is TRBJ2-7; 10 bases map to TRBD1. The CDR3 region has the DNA TGCAGTGCTAGTCCGGACAGGGGGTCTGAGCAGTACTTC. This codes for CSASPDRGSEQYF.